Below, 21 T cell receptor beta chains from the same sample are listed, as sequenced in a study of T cell changes during pregnancy in multiple sclerosis. Sequenced by immunoSEQ multiplex PCR; TCRdb stores in-frame clones only, minus some. The sample has tens of thousands of clones, roughly 88% seen once. The material sequenced was CD8+ T cells from peripheral blood mononuclear cells, taken after pregnancy. The source of these receptors is a female donor with multiple sclerosis, enrolled in a pregnancy study.

This clone appeared once. The CDR3 nucleotides are TGTGCCAGCAGCAGAGGCCGGGGCGGGGACTATGGCTACACCTTC. This gives the protein CASSRGRGGDYGYTF. The J gene is TRBJ1-2, the V gene TRBV13; TRBD1 is a possible D gene (5 bases). V lost 5 bases, J lost 3 bases, and 16 bases lay in between. Germline CDR1 reads PRHDT; CDR2 reads FYEKMQ (reference sequence). This CDR3 is built from 15 residues.

The CDR3 region is CASDGGTNTGELFF. The CDR3, as DNA: TGTGCCAGCGACGGAGGTACGAACACCGGGGAGCTGTTTTTT. V gene TRBV2 combines with J gene TRBJ2-2; TRBD2 is a possible D gene (5 bases). The germline gives CDR1 SNHLY, CDR2 FYNNEI. The ends were cut back, 8 bases at V and 0 bases at J, with 10 bases in the middle. This CDR3 spans 14 amino acids. The entire variable domain, with the rest obtained from reference TRBV2 and TRBJ2-2, is as follows: EPEVTQTPSHQVTQMGQEVILRCVPISNHLYFYWYRQILGQKVEFLVSFYNNEISEKSEIFDDQFSVERPDGSNFTLKIRSTKLEDSAMYFCASDGGTNTGELFFGEGSRLTVL.

The V call is TRBV19, the J call TRBJ2-2; D uncertain. The length of the CDR3 is 15 residues. Germline V CDR1 and CDR2: LNHDA, SQIVND (reference sequence). V gave up 0 bases and J gave up 6 bases, with 11 bases separating them. CDR3 sequence (DNA): TGTGCCAGTAGTATAGATCTCTCAGGCTCCGGGGAGCTGTTTTTT. This gives the protein CASSIDLSGSGELFF.

This clone was seen only a few times. The chain joins TRBV2 to TRBJ2-7; 7 bases agree with TRBD1. The CDR3 sequence is 12 residues long. The V and J ends lost 6 bases and 5 bases, in that order; junction bases with no gene match: 4. Germline V gene sequence: CDR1 SNHLY, CDR2 FYNNEI. CDR3 coding DNA: TGTGCCAGCAGGGACAGGCGGAACGAGCAGTACTTC. Protein product: CASRDRRNEQYF.

This chain connects TRBV7-9 to TRBJ2-7; D ambiguous. V was shortened by 4 bases and J by 6 bases, with 10 bases between the two germline ends. The CDR3 is made up of 12 amino acids. The V gene's germline CDR1 is SEHNR and CDR2 FQNEAQ (reference sequence). CDR3: CASSSNWAEQYF. The CDR3 DNA is TGTGCCAGCAGCTCTAATTGGGCCGAGCAGTACTTC.

The chain couples TRBV5-6 to TRBJ1-2; D is perhaps TRBD1 (5 bases). From germline, CDR1 is SGHDT and CDR2 YYEEEE. The CDR3 sequence is 15 residues long. V was shortened by 4 bases and J by 6 bases, with 19 bases between the two germline ends. The CDR3: CASSVPTGLRDGYTF. For the CDR3, the DNA is TGTGCCAGCAGCGTCCCAACAGGTCTACGGGATGGCTACACCTTC.

V gene TRBV19 combines with J gene TRBJ1-1; no definite D call. Germline V gives CDR1 LNHDA, CDR2 SQIVND (reference sequence). V was trimmed by 4 bases and J by 1 base, leaving 7 bases between them. The length of the CDR3 is 13 residues. The CDR3 nucleotides read TGTGCCAGTAGTACATCAGGGAACACTGAAGCTTTCTTT. Its translation: CASSTSGNTEAFF. The full variable domain, in which reference TRBV19 and TRBJ1-1 provide the parts outside the CDR3, is DGGITQSPKYLFRKEGQNVTLSCEQNLNHDAMYWYRQDPGQGLRLIYYSQIVNDFQKGDIAEGYSVSREKKESFPLTVTSAQKNPTAFYLCASSTSGNTEAFFGQGTRLTVV.

The V and J genes are TRBV27 and TRBJ2-7; 7 bases are a match to TRBD1. Germline CDR1 and CDR2: MNHEY and SMNVEV (reference sequence). V shed 6 bases, J shed 3 bases, and the junction held 17 bases outside the gene matches. This CDR3 is 17 amino acids long. The CDR3 sequence is CASRDNRARQGGYEQYF. In DNA form, the CDR3 reads TGTGCCAGCAGAGATAACAGGGCTAGACAGGGCGGCTACGAGCAGTACTTC.

V gene TRBV5-1 combines with J gene TRBJ1-1, with D possibly TRBD1 on 5 matching bases. Trimming cost V 6 bases and J 2 bases, with 20 bases left between them. CDR3 length: 16 amino acids. Germline-derived CDR1 and CDR2 are SGHRS and YFSETQ. CDR3 region: CASNPGGGEGNTEAFF. The CDR3 DNA sequence: TGCGCCAGCAACCCCGGTGGGGGGGAGGGAAACACTGAAGCTTTCTTT.

The J gene is TRBJ2-5, the V gene TRBV7-3; 10 nucleotides align to TRBD2. V trimming: 6 bases; J trimming: 5 bases; junction bases outside the gene matches: 9. The CDR3 covers 15 residues. Germline V lookup: CDR1 SGHTA, CDR2 FQGTGA. The CDR3 loop reads CASSDSGGALETQYF. The CDR3, as DNA: TGTGCCAGCAGTGACAGCGGGGGGGCGTTGGAGACCCAGTACTTC.

The chain's CDR3 is CASSSLPGIANTGELFF. The CDR3 DNA is TGTGCCAGCAGTTCTCTACCCGGGATCGCGAACACCGGGGAGCTGTTTTTT. This sequence joins TRBV27 and TRBJ2-2; TRBD2 might be the D (5 bases). Between the trimmed V and J ends, which lost 4 bases and 0 bases, there was a span of 15 bases. This CDR3 has 17 amino acids. Per germline, CDR1 MNHEY and CDR2 SMNVEV (reference sequence).

This clone was found a few times. Other DNA sequences in this specimen translate into the identical CDR3. This chain joins TRBV27 and TRBJ2-7; D call uncertain. Germline V CDR1 and CDR2: MNHEY, SMNVEV (reference sequence). This CDR3 contains 13 residues. Trimming stripped 4 bases from V and 1 base from J, with 8 bases between. CDR3 region: CASSSGLSYEQYF. CDR3 nucleotides: TGTGCCAGCAGTTCCGGGTTATCCTACGAGCAGTACTTC.

The CDR3 DNA is TGCGCCAGCAGCCTATTACGGGACAGTTACAATGAGCAGTTCTTC. Translating it yields CASSLLRDSYNEQFF. V is TRBV4-3 and J is TRBJ2-1; 7 bases fit TRBD1. The CDR3 has 15 residues. The trim removed 4 bases at V and 4 bases at J, leaving 7 bases unmatched. The germline CDR1 and CDR2 sequences are LGHNA and YSLEER.

The table lists this clone with a count of one. V usage is TRBV6-6 and J usage is TRBJ2-2, with 12 bases lining up with TRBD2. J was trimmed by 5 bases and V by 3 bases; bases with no gene match: 4. The CDR3 runs to 16 residues. Germline V gene sequence: CDR1 MNHNY, CDR2 SVGAGI (reference sequence). CDR3 nucleotide sequence: TGTGCCAGCAGTTATCTAGCGGGGGGGCTTACCGGGGAGCTGTTTTTT. This gives the protein CASSYLAGGLTGELFF.

On this clone: The sample holds other DNA sequences that translate to the same CDR3. The V call is TRBV19, the J call TRBJ1-1; weak D call: TRBD1 (6 bases). Trimming stripped 7 bases from V and 2 bases from J, with 11 bases between. This CDR3 comprises 13 residues. CDR1 is LNHDA, CDR2 SQIVND, per germline (reference sequence). The CDR3 here is CASTTGLNTEAFF. CDR3 bases: TGTGCCAGTACTACAGGGCTCAACACTGAAGCTTTCTTT. Full variable domain (remainder filled in from reference TRBV19 and TRBJ1-1): DGGITQSPKYLFRKEGQNVTLSCEQNLNHDAMYWYRQDPGQGLRLIYYSQIVNDFQKGDIAEGYSVSREKKESFPLTVTSAQKNPTAFYLCASTTGLNTEAFFGQGTRLTVV.

This clone has just one count. CDR3 DNA sequence: TGTGCCAGCCAGACTCCCGGCGATGGCTACACCTTC. Its translation: CASQTPGDGYTF. This rearrangement joins TRBV9 to TRBJ1-2; no firm D call. V dropped 7 bases and J dropped 6 bases, with 13 bases sitting between them. The CDR3 sequence is 12 residues long. From germline, CDR1 is SGDLS and CDR2 YYNGEE.

V gene TRBV11-3 combines with J gene TRBJ1-1; D unclear. CDR3 length equals 16 residues. V was pared by 5 bases and J by 5 bases, with 21 bases between. Germline V gene data show CDR1 as SGHNT and CDR2 as YENEEA. The CDR3 coding sequence is TGTGCCAGCAGCCTTCATGCCGGGTCCCCTCCGACTGAAGCTTTCTTT. This sequence encodes CASSLHAGSPPTEAFF.

The chain is built from TRBV25-1 and TRBJ1-1, with D possibly TRBD1 on 5 matching bases. CDR3 length: 16 amino acids. Germline lookup yields CDR1 MGHDK and CDR2 SYGVNS. Trimming took 0 bases from V and 5 from J, leaving 16 bases between them. Written as DNA, the CDR3 is TGTGCCAGCAGTGAATATTTCCCGGGGGAGGGGACTGAAGCTTTCTTT. Translating it yields CASSEYFPGEGTEAFF.

The chain combines TRBV5-1 with TRBJ2-7, with unresolved D. CDR1 SGHRS and CDR2 YFSETQ come from the germline V gene. Between the trimmed V and J ends, which lost 4 bases and 4 bases, there was a span of 12 bases. This CDR3 is 13 amino acids long. The CDR3 region is CASSPSEWYEQYF. The CDR3 region has the DNA TGCGCCAGCAGCCCCAGCGAGTGGTACGAGCAGTACTTC.

V usage is TRBV5-4 and J usage is TRBJ1-1, with D unclear. The CDR3 sequence is 17 residues long. CDR1 and CDR2 (germline): SGHNT, YYREEE (reference sequence). V shed 2 bases and J shed 0 bases, with 17 bases lying between them. CDR3 DNA sequence: TGTGCCAGCAGCTTCCTAACAAGCGGATGGATGAACACTGAAGCTTTCTTT. As protein: CASSFLTSGWMNTEAFF.

The CDR3 DNA sequence: TGTGCCAGCAGCTTAGAGACTAGCGGTAGGAATGAGCAGTTCTTC. This encodes CASSLETSGRNEQFF. The chain couples TRBV11-2 to TRBJ2-1; 9 nucleotides match TRBD2. The CDR3 is 15 residues long. V was clipped by 0 bases and J by 7 bases; unmatched bases: 4. Germline loops: CDR1 SGHAT, CDR2 FQNNGV.